This T cell receptor beta chain was found in a study of blood T cells in healthy people across ages. Study-level points and caveats: Getting older went along with TCR beta diversity per million T cells dropping roughly linearly. Naive CD4+ cell counts and diversity both ran higher in long-lived than in aged donors.

CDR1 is SNHLY, CDR2 FYNNEI, per germline. This CDR3 is 15 amino acids long. Trimming took 6 bases from V and 3 from J, leaving 15 bases between them. This clonotype was seen only a few times. Its antigen is as yet unknown. Then a second PCR, running about 7 to 11 cycles, was carried out with a sample-barcoded 5' primer and a J-beta primer mix. MiXCR was run by TCRdb on the 5' RACE reads, yielding one entry per CDR3 protein. The sample yields around 1.1 million distinct CDR3 sequences, around two fifths seen once. Each donor's blood draw was roughly 10 milliliters of peripheral blood. This clonotype was obtained from a man aged 18 to 30 in good health. Sequencing was done on a sample of blood. The J gene is TRBJ1-5, the V gene TRBV2; D gene uncertain. CDR3 sequence: CASRGGGKTNQPQHF. As DNA, the CDR3 is TGTGCCAGCAGAGGTGGAGGCAAAACCAATCAGCCCCAGCATTTT.